This TCR beta chain is from a study of human T cells and chemical hapten exposure (dated by TCRdb to 2020 to 2022). Looking at the study overall: Libraries were pooled for sequencing, and per-sample TCR yields varied mainly because of small differences in library volumes within the pool. Peripheral blood TCR repertoire changes were tracked in vivo in alopecia patients during primary and secondary sensitization to the hapten diphenylcyclopropenone (DPC). From each blood RNA sample, both TCR alpha and TCR beta chains were sequenced. Overall results and qualifications from the work: After repeated subsampling, changes were observed in the strength of the expansion versus patch-test correlation and in the threshold at which the correlation became significant. The number of TCRs above 1 in 1000 frequency did not change with DPC sensitization; there was no evidence of global repertoire structure alterations.

A distance of 12 bases separates the germline ends of V and J, which lose 2 bases and 8 bases respectively. There are 14 amino acids in the CDR3, from cysteine to phenylalanine inclusive. The only DNA kept is the CDR3, 42 bases in frame from the first base. For CDR1 and CDR2, the germline V gene lists SGHTA and FQGNSA. In its sample, this clonotype was seen many times. Its specific antigen is unknown. Nothing much larger sits one base from this clone, and base qualities are not available. Reading the label with the study, this specimen's time point is: healthy volunteer bleed at 6 weeks. Total RNA was extracted from unfractionated whole blood collected in Tempus Blood RNA tubes. As TCR sequencing controls, about five healthy volunteers were used, with blood taken at day 0, 2 weeks and 6 weeks. Library preparation was by RACE. The data were produced on a NextSeq 500. During library preparation, unique molecular identifiers were attached to individual cDNA molecules so that TCRs could be counted in a quantitative, reproducible way. In the source study's methods: Samples had a median of around 92,000 TCRs, with a range from roughly 23,224 to 700,000. The Decombinator software suite was used to annotate V, J and CDR3 in the TCR reads. For PS versus PT1 abundance plots, all samples were subsampled to the same number of TCRs (28,000). TCRs were defined as expanded if absent before sensitization and observed at least eight times at the 2-week time point. Clones were called with MiXCR by TCRdb after fastp trimmed the public reads at Q25, and only in-frame beta chains were retained. Each record represents a unique CDR3 protein, reported with the most common genes and DNA among its rows. The V and J calls, along with clone size, are taken from TCRdb and not from the paper's own processing. This sample gives around 65,000 distinct CDR3 sequences in total; about 6% of them show up just once. 3% to 4% of the sample comes from the top ten.

The chain employs TRBV7-2 and TRBJ1-4; matching of 5 bases hints at TRBD1 as the D gene. Sequenced material: whole blood. The TCR originated in a female donor in good health. Some clones in this sample may be carry-over from other donors' samples. The DNA sequence is given as TGTGCCAGCAGCTTACGGATTGGGGCCGAAAAACTGTTTTTT. Its amino acids are CASSLRIGAEKLFF.